This T cell receptor beta chain was identified in a study of cytomegalovirus exposure and HLA in healthy donors. It was with 60 Vbeta and 13 Jbeta primers that the PCR ran. Libraries were prepared by immunoSEQ multiplex PCR; TCRdb keeps only in-frame clonotypes and omits some of them. The table has under 130,000 clones, around 85% seen once. Sequences were obtained from PBMCs. The sequence was obtained from a man aged 25 to 45 in good health and CMV-seropositive.

The CDR3: CASGLRGAGYTF. CDR3 DNA: TGTGCCAGCGGCCTCAGGGGAGCTGGCTACACCTTC. The V gene is TRBV6-5, the J gene TRBJ1-2; maybe TRBD1 (6 bases). V lost 8 bases and J lost 7, with 14 bases in between. The CDR3 is 12 amino acids. The germline gives CDR1 MNHEY, CDR2 SVGAGI.